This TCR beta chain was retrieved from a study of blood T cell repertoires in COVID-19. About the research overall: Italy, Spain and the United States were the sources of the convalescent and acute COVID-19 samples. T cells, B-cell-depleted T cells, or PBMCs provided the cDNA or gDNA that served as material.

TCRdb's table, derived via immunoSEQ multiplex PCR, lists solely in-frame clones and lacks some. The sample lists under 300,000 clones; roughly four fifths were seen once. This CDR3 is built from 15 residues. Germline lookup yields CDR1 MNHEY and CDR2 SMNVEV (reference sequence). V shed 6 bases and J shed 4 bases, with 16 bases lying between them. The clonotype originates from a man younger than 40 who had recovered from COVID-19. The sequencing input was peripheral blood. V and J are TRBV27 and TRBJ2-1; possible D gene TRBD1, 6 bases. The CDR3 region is CASSRGRALYNEQFF. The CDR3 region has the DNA TGTGCCAGCAGCAGGGGCAGAGCTCTATACAATGAGCAGTTCTTC.